The entry that follows covers one TCR beta chain sequence. The antigen it binds to is not known. Base qualities are not at hand, and no much larger clone is one base apart. Hyperthyroidism patients were newly diagnosed, with disease duration under 2 months, and aged 18 to 65 years. Patients with other autoimmune diseases, uncontrolled infections, pregnancy or lactation were excluded. Diagnosis relied on clinical symptoms, serum thyroxine, TRAb, thyroid ultrasound and orbital computed tomography. Total RNA was extracted using Trizol reagent, and RNA quality was checked on an Agilent 2100 Bioanalyzer. This entry comes from a study of Graves' ophthalmopathy and Graves' hyperthyroidism listed by TCRdb under 2018. With regard to the full study: Hyperthyroidism was defined as stable when no progression to ophthalmopathy occurred within 18 months of follow-up. Following sample collection, hyperthyroidism patients were given methimazole at a starting dose of 30 mg daily, and ophthalmopathy patients were given high-dose intravenous methylprednisolone. In total, 120 to 150 blood samples were TCR-sequenced: fewer than 50 ophthalmopathy, approximately 75 hyperthyroidism and about 17 hyperthyroidism-to-ophthalmopathy patients. An independent validation cohort was composed of 18 to 20 hyperthyroidism patients and some 16 patients who later progressed from hyperthyroidism to ophthalmopathy. A discovery set of 95 to 100 patients (43 ophthalmopathy, 55 to 60 stable hyperthyroidism) was enrolled to explore V-J signatures distinguishing ophthalmopathy from hyperthyroidism. To tell Graves' ophthalmopathy apart from Graves' hyperthyroidism, and to predict which patients would progress to ophthalmopathy, the study relied on TCR beta repertoire signatures. T-cell repertoires of thyroid tissue and blood were compared in over 5 hyperthyroidism patients.

Reading from cysteine to phenylalanine, the CDR3 counts 15 amino acids. The entry retains the CDR3 DNA only, 45 bases that are in frame from base 1. Deletion took 0 bases off V and 0 bases off J, with a span of 12 bases between the germline ends. In the germline V gene (reference sequence), CDR1 corresponds to DFQATT and CDR2 to SNEGSKA. For repertoire sequencing, the TCR beta CDR3 regions were amplified from RNA transcripts. The first round was an RT-PCR using HTBI primers with the Qiagen OneStep RT-PCR kit, and this first round was followed by a second-round multiplex PCR, then size selection and purification. Libraries were sequenced on an Illumina HiSeq2000 using paired-end 100 bp reads. On the authors' methods: SOAPnuke was used to process the reads, throwing out any read that had adapters, had uncalled bases, had a mean Phred below 15, or lacked an exact constant-primer or identifier match. COPE v1.2.5 was used to merge the high-quality paired reads. Each unique nucleotide sequence was defined as a clonotype, and clonotypes were aligned to IMGT TRB V, D and J references with MiTCR v1.1. The analysis was limited to V-J combinations with a frequency above 0.0001, which together covered around 99% of the repertoires. A TCR clonal expansion and chaos score per V-J combination was defined as the ratio of F50 clonal expansion to chaos observed in the TCRdist matrix. Welch's t-statistics and random forest were used to reduce the features to approximately 13 V-J combinations, which were then used as input to a naive Bayes classifier. Thyroid-blood repertoire similarity was quantified with the Morisita-Horn index. In-frame beta chains were kept once TCRdb had trimmed the public reads at Q25 with fastp and called clones with MiXCR. Duplicate CDR3 protein sequences are folded into a single record with the most common DNA and genes. The V and J calls were not made by the authors but by TCRdb's processing. The sample data list about 1.2 million distinct CDR3 sequences, and approximately 35% of these were observed just once. The top ten clonotypes cover roughly 11% of the sample.

The study at large found these results: Among expanded thyroid clonotypes with frequency above 0.001, most also showed up in blood, which suggests that blood repertoires may reflect the thyroid immune response. In cross-validation, the 13-signature model distinguished ophthalmopathy from stable hyperthyroidism with nearly 90% sensitivity and approximately 81% specificity, and in the test set the corresponding values were roughly 80% and 76%. Sample size was not statistically predetermined, and group allocation was not concealed from the investigators. In validation, the model predicted ophthalmopathy progression with 70.59% sensitivity and approximately 72% specificity; about a dozen predicted patients were CT-confirmed with GO in a median of approximately six months.

The sample was peripheral blood or thyroid tissue (not recorded which). The clonotype was recovered from an adult man with Graves' hyperthyroidism. The rearranged segments are TRBV20-1 and TRBJ2-7, with TRBD1 tentatively as D gene (6 bases match). The encoded CDR3 is CSARDSTGLSYEQYF. The sequenced DNA is TGCAGTGCTAGAGATAGCACAGGGCTCTCCTACGAGCAGTACTTC.